This T cell receptor beta chain stems from a study of beta chain features in type 1 diabetes. Whole-study results and caveats: Shorter TCRB CDR3s, moderately but significantly so, were found in Type 1 diabetes patients in all four CD4+ subsets. Within patients, naive, central memory and Treg TCRB repertoires seemed more similar than within healthy donors.

V was shortened by 7 bases and J by 1 base, with 5 bases between the two germline ends. Germline V lookup: CDR1 SGHTA, CDR2 FQGNSA. The length of the CDR3 is 12 residues. CD45RO/CCR7/CD25/CD127/CD95/CD27 separated CD4+ naive, central memory, regulatory and stem cell-like memory cells by sorting. A note on this clone: Its antigen is unidentified.

The authors reverse transcribed all of the isolated RNA, so sequencing captured expressed TCRB transcripts. The study sequenced naive, central memory and regulatory T cell samples to an average of about 3.9 million reads. The protocol was immunoSEQ multiplex PCR, while the TCRdb copy is restricted to in-frame clones and leaves out a portion. The table has about 900,000 clones, 17% seen once. This chain links TRBV7-2 with TRBJ2-4, with no clear D. Sequenced material: naive CD4+ T cells from blood. This TCR derives from a woman between 18 and 29 years old in good health. The CDR3 is CASTQAKNIQYF. Here the CDR3 DNA reads TGTGCCAGCACCCAGGCCAAAAACATTCAGTACTTC. Variable domain in full (rest from reference TRBV7-2 and TRBJ2-4): GAGVSQSPSNKVTEKGKDVELRCDPISGHTALYWYRQSLGQGLEFLIYFQGNSAPDKSGLPSDRFSAERTGGSVSTLTIQRTQQEDSAVYLCASTQAKNIQYFGAGTRLSVL.